This T cell receptor (beta chain) was recorded in a study of cytomegalovirus exposure and HLA in healthy donors. Study-wide results and caveats: Cytomegalovirus association was assigned to about 150 TCR beta chains. Reportedly, HLA-A and HLA-B alleles of most subjects were accurately predicted from TCR beta. Across donors, most TCRs were seen rarely, yet some public ones were widespread.

This CDR3 is 15 amino acids long. V was shortened by 7 bases and J by 0 bases, with 12 bases between the two germline ends. CDR1 and CDR2 from the germline V gene are SNHLY and FYNNEI. On this clone itself: Antigen unknown.

Use of 60 Vbeta and 13 Jbeta primers characterized the PCR. Assay: immunoSEQ multiplex PCR; the TCRdb copy retains only in-frame clones and omits some. The data hold around 150,000 clones, with about three quarters observed a single time. The study sampled nominally healthy donors, though unrecorded immune exposures were likely. The chain uses TRBV2 and TRBJ2-2; no clear D. Input material: PBMCs. This sequence originates from a woman aged 40 to 49 in good health and CMV-seropositive. CDR3 sequence reads: CASKIEHPNTGELFF. CDR3 DNA: TGTGCCAGCAAGATCGAACACCCGAACACCGGGGAGCTGTTTTTT.